This T cell receptor beta chain was recovered during a study of beta chain features in type 1 diabetes. Overall study context: All samples combined gave over 100 million sorted cells for examination.

Study-wide points: Type 1 diabetes patients showed a moderate but significant shortening of TCRB CDR3s in all four CD4+ subsets. Naive, central memory and regulatory TCRB repertoires appeared more similar among patients than healthy donors.

A remark on this clone: Its antigen remains unidentified.

This CDR3 spans 16 amino acids. The V gene lost 2 bases and the J gene lost 5 bases, with 17 bases spanning the gap. Germline V gene sequence: CDR1 MNHEY, CDR2 SVGAGI. The entirety of the isolated RNA underwent reverse transcription, so expressed TCRB transcripts were sequenced. Using immunoSEQ multiplex PCR, the repertoire was profiled, and TCRdb retains in-frame clones only, with some absent. The sample holds about 710,000 clones, about an eighth seen once. Sequenced: naive CD4+ T cells from blood. The sequence was collected from a man younger than 30 with type 1 diabetes. The V gene is TRBV6-5, the J gene TRBJ2-3; D might be TRBD1 (5 bases). The DNA for the CDR3 is TGTGCCAGCAGTTACGGTCAGGGTCCGAACAGAGATACGCAGTATTTT. Its translation: CASSYGQGPNRDTQYF.